The 5 T cell receptor beta chains below all came from one sample that was sequenced in a study of cytomegalovirus exposure and HLA in healthy donors. PCR was performed using 60 Vbeta and 13 Jbeta primers. Some clones are missing from TCRdb's copy, which holds only in-frame ones; the method was immunoSEQ multiplex PCR. The profile shows about 98,000 clones, around 67% of them singletons. The sequenced sample consisted of PBMCs. These receptors were taken from a male donor in good health and CMV-seronegative.

CDR3 sequence: CASSLPGTGGGNQPQHF. CDR3 DNA sequence: TGTGCCAGCAGTTTACCCGGGACAGGGGGCGGCAATCAGCCCCAGCATTTT. The chain joins TRBV28 to TRBJ1-5; 12 positions match TRBD1. CDR3 size: 17 residues. Germline V gene data show CDR1 as MDHEN and CDR2 as SYDVKM. V trimming: 2 bases; J trimming: 2 bases; junction bases outside the gene matches: 4. The full variable domain, with the rest looked up from reference TRBV28 and TRBJ1-5, is DVKVTQSSRYLVKRTGEKVFLECVQDMDHENMFWYRQDPGLGLRLIYFSYDVKMKEKGDIPEGYSVSREKKERFSLILESASTNQTSMYLCASSLPGTGGGNQPQHFGDGTRLSIL.

The chain carries TRBV5-1 and TRBJ2-5; 14 nucleotides line up with TRBD2. V lost 4 bases and J lost 5; bases outside the gene matches: 10. This CDR3 spans 17 amino acids. Germline-derived CDR1 and CDR2 are SGHRS and YFSETQ. This CDR3 reads CASSLRLAGGPGETQYF. CDR3 nucleotides: TGCGCCAGCAGCCTCAGACTAGCGGGAGGGCCTGGGGAGACCCAGTACTTC.

This clone appeared once. V is TRBV4-2 and J is TRBJ1-5; D gene uncertain. The CDR3 loop spans 17 amino acids. The ends were cut back, 0 bases at V and 2 bases at J, with 14 bases in the middle. Germline V gene lookup returns CDR1 LGHNA and CDR2 YNFKEQ. Here the CDR3 DNA reads TGTGCCAGCAGCCAAGACCGCGAGGGATGGGGCAATCAGCCCCAGCATTTT. It translates to CASSQDREGWGNQPQHF.

This chain connects TRBV28 to TRBJ2-7; perhaps TRBD1 as D (6 bases). Germline CDR1 MDHEN, CDR2 SYDVKM. V was shortened by 6 bases and J by 5 bases, with 11 bases between the two germline ends. The CDR3 contains 12 residues. CDR3 residues: CASRQGLHEQYF. CDR3 bases: TGTGCCAGCAGACAGGGTCTCCACGAGCAGTACTTC.

The rearrangement uses TRBV5-5 and TRBJ1-2; TRBD1 matches 7 bases. The CDR3 spans 14 residues. The germline V gene has CDR1 SGHKS and CDR2 YYEKEE (reference sequence). The J segment lost 2 bases and the V segment lost 4 bases, leaving 5 bases of the junction unmatched. CDR3 residues: CASSRGTANYGYTF. The CDR3 region has the DNA TGTGCCAGCAGCCGCGGGACAGCCAACTATGGCTACACCTTC.